This TCR beta chain came from a study of cytomegalovirus exposure and HLA in healthy donors. The primer mix had 60 Vbeta and 13 Jbeta primers. Profiled with immunoSEQ multiplex PCR; TCRdb holds only in-frame clones, not every one. Found here are 150,000 to 200,000 clones, over 75% of them singletons; the top ten hold around 1.3%. There are 14 residues in the CDR3. Germline trimming cut 1 base from V and 4 bases from J; bases unmatched to any gene: 0. Germline-derived CDR1 and CDR2 are MNHNS and SASEGT. This clone showed up just once. The chain recombines TRBV6-1 with TRBJ2-1; 8 nucleotides align to TRBD1. This TCR was sampled from a woman younger than 45 in good health and CMV-seronegative. Sequenced material: PBMCs. This CDR3 reads CASSEGDRYNEQFF. CDR3 in DNA: TGTGCCAGCAGTGAAGGGGACAGGTACAATGAGCAGTTCTTC.